This T cell receptor (beta chain) is from a study of glioma-infiltrating T cells. Germline CDR1 and CDR2: SEHNR and FQNEAQ (reference sequence). V was pared by 3 bases and J by 8 bases, with 9 bases of the junction left unmatched. The CDR3 has 15 amino acids. TCR alpha and beta CDR3 regions were amplified from RNA using iRepertoire nested multiplex PCR. For one-step reverse transcription and amplification, about 90-400 ng of tissue mRNA or PBMC total RNA was used. One entry per CDR3 protein, called by TCRdb with MiXCR from the multiplex PCR reads. The sample holds about 410,000 distinct CDR3 sequences, around 45% seen once.

V is TRBV7-9 and J is TRBJ1-5; 8 nucleotides match TRBD1. This sequence originates from a human donor with low-grade glioma or glioblastoma, undergoing nonglioma brain surgery, or in good health (not recorded which). Sequencing was carried out using glioma tissue, nonneoplastic brain tissue, or PBMCs (not recorded which). CDR3 DNA sequence: TGTGCCAGCAGCTTGACGGCCGGACAGGGTAAGCCCCAGCATTTT. The encoded protein is CASSLTAGQGKPQHF.